What follows are 14 T cell receptor beta chains derived from one specimen sequenced in a study of blood T cell repertoires in COVID-19. Using immunoSEQ multiplex PCR, the repertoire was profiled, and TCRdb retains in-frame clones only, with some absent. Here the sample spans 95,000 to 110,000 clones, approximately 80% being singletons. Sequences were obtained from peripheral blood. These receptors came from a man between 70 and 80 years old with acute or convalescent COVID-19.

The V call is TRBV5-1, the J call TRBJ1-6; TRBD1 agrees at 8 bases. The V gene's germline CDR1 is SGHRS and CDR2 YFSETQ. The length of the CDR3 is 15 residues. With V trimmed by 4 bases and J by 7 bases, 7 bases remained unmatched. CDR3 in amino acids: CASSPTAGGNSPLHF. The CDR3 DNA reads TGCGCCAGCAGCCCCACGGCAGGGGGCAATTCACCCCTCCACTTT.

Worth noting for this clone: At the DNA level, this CDR3 is encoded by other sequences in the same sample as well. V usage is TRBV27 and J usage is TRBJ1-6; D not certain. The V end lost 2 bases, the J end lost 10 bases, and 9 bases lay between the germline ends. CDR1 is MNHEY, CDR2 SMNVEV, per germline (reference sequence). The CDR3 is 13 amino acids. CDR3 nucleotide sequence: TGTGCCAGCAGTTTACAGGAAGGATCACCCCTCCACTTT. As protein: CASSLQEGSPLHF.

CDR3 in amino acids: CASSTLAGPGVGGELFF. The DNA of the CDR3 is TGTGCCAGCAGTACCCTAGCGGGGCCGGGGGTTGGCGGGGAGCTGTTTTTT. The gene calls are TRBV2 and TRBJ2-2; 9 positions agree with TRBD2. Germline CDR1 and CDR2: SNHLY and FYNNEI. V trimming: 5 bases; J trimming: 7 bases; junction bases outside the gene matches: 14. CDR3 length: 17 amino acids.

This clone was detected a few times. This chain uses TRBV6-1 with TRBJ1-6; no reliable D call. Germline values: CDR1 MNHNS, CDR2 SASEGT. The CDR3 runs to 13 residues. Deletions cut 2 bases from V and 10 bases from J, with 9 bases between. The CDR3 region has the DNA TGTGCCAGCAGTGAACGAGGGAGCTCACCCCTCCACTTT. Its translation is CASSERGSSPLHF.

The gene calls are TRBV11-2 and TRBJ1-3; D is unclear. Trimming left V 3 bases short and J 2 bases short, with 8 bases between. CDR1 and CDR2 from the germline V gene are SGHAT and FQNNGV. This CDR3 comprises 14 residues. The CDR3, as DNA: TGTGCCAGCAGCTTGAGGAGGGCTGGAAACACCATATATTTT. Amino acids: CASSLRRAGNTIYF.

This chain uses TRBV11-1 with TRBJ2-7; 12 nucleotides align to TRBD2. Trimming removed 5 bases from V and 3 bases from J; junction bases left unmatched: 2. CDR1 and CDR2 from the germline V gene are SGHAT and FQDESV (reference sequence). CDR3 length: 14 residues. CDR3 in amino acids: CASSASGGDYEQYF. The CDR3 DNA sequence: TGTGCCAGCAGCGCTAGCGGGGGGGACTACGAGCAGTACTTC.

The table lists this clone with a count of one. This chain links TRBV19 with TRBJ1-4, with D possibly being TRBD1 (6 bases). V was cut by 3 bases and J by 7 bases, with 12 bases left in between. Germline assignment: CDR1 LNHDA and CDR2 SQIVND (reference sequence). The CDR3 has 14 residues. CDR3 protein: CASSMSRGTEKLFF. The CDR3 DNA sequence: TGTGCCAGTAGTATGTCCAGGGGAACTGAAAAACTGTTTTTT.

This clone was seen once. This sequence joins TRBV9 and TRBJ1-4; TRBD1 matches 10 bases. Germline V gives CDR1 SGDLS, CDR2 YYNGEE. The CDR3 spans 15 residues. Trimming at V came to 4 bases and at J to 3 bases, leaving 3 bases not matched to a gene. CDR3 coding DNA: TGTGCCAGCAGCCCGGGGACAGGGGCTAATGAAAAACTGTTTTTT. Amino acids: CASSPGTGANEKLFF.

The rearrangement joins TRBV6-5 to TRBJ1-1, with no clear D. Germline CDR1 reads MNHEY; CDR2 reads SVGAGI. V shed 4 bases and J shed 0 bases, with 6 bases lying between them. This CDR3 comprises 13 residues. The CDR3 protein is CASSSTVNTEAFF. The CDR3 DNA reads as TGTGCCAGCAGTTCTACAGTGAACACTGAAGCTTTCTTT.

The J gene is TRBJ2-5, the V gene TRBV7-8; TRBD1 matches 8 bases. J lost 2 bases, V lost 5 bases, and 7 bases had no gene match. The germline CDR1 and CDR2 sequences are SGHVS and FQNEAQ. CDR3 length equals 15 residues. The CDR3 nucleotides are TGTGCCAGCAGCCACTACAGGGGGTTTCAAGAGACCCAGTACTTC. Protein: CASSHYRGFQETQYF.

The V gene is TRBV7-8, the J gene TRBJ1-6; D call uncertain. Germline V gene sequence: CDR1 SGHVS, CDR2 FQNEAQ. The CDR3 covers 15 residues. Deletions cut 1 base from V and 3 bases from J, with 7 bases between. This CDR3 is CASSLDSNYNSPLHF. Here the CDR3 DNA reads TGTGCCAGCAGCTTAGACAGTAACTATAATTCACCCCTCCACTTT. Full variable domain (outside the CDR3, taken from reference TRBV7-8 and TRBJ1-6): GAGVSQSPRYKVAKRGQDVALRCDPISGHVSLFWYQQALGQGPEFLTYFQNEAQLDKSGLPSDRFFAERPEGSVSTLKIQRTQQEDSAVYLCASSLDSNYNSPLHFGNGTRLTVT.

The chain carries TRBV14 and TRBJ2-2, with a weak D call TRBD1 (6 bases). V was cut by 2 bases and J by 3 bases, with 10 bases left in between. The CDR3 consists of 15 residues. Looked up from germline, CDR1 is SGHDN and CDR2 is FVKESK. In DNA form, the CDR3 reads TGTGCCAGCAGCCAATGGCAGGGGTACACCGGGGAGCTGTTTTTT. It translates to CASSQWQGYTGELFF.

V is TRBV6-5 and J is TRBJ1-1, with unresolved D. The germline V and J ends were trimmed by 10 bases and 5 bases, with 14 bases remaining between them. CDR3 length: 12 residues. Germline values: CDR1 MNHEY, CDR2 SVGAGI. Here the CDR3 reads CATRLGWTEAFF. For the CDR3, the DNA is TGTGCCACCCGACTGGGTTGGACTGAAGCTTTCTTT.

The chain couples TRBV7-2 to TRBJ2-3; possible D gene TRBD1, 5 bases. Trimming stripped 4 bases from V and 6 bases from J, with 14 bases between. CDR3 size: 14 residues. CDR1 is SGHTA, CDR2 FQGNSA, per germline. In DNA, the CDR3 is TGTGCCAGCAGCTCCTCTGTAGGGGCGGATACGCAGTATTTT. It encodes CASSSSVGADTQYF.